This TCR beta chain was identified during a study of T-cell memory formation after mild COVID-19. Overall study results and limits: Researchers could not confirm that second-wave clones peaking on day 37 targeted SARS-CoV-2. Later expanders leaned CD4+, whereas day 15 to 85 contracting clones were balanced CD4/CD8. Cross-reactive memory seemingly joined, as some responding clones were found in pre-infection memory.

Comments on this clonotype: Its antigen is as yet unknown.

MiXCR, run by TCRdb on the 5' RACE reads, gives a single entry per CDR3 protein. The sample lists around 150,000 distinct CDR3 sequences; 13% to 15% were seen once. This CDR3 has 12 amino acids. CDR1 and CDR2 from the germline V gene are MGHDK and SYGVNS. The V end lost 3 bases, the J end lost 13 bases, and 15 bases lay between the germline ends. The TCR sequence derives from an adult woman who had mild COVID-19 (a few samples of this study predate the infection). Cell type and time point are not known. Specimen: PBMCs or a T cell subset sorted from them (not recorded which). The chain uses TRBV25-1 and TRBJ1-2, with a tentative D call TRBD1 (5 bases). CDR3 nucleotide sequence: TGTGCCAGCAGTGACCACCGGGACTTCCCCACCTTC. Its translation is CASSDHRDFPTF.